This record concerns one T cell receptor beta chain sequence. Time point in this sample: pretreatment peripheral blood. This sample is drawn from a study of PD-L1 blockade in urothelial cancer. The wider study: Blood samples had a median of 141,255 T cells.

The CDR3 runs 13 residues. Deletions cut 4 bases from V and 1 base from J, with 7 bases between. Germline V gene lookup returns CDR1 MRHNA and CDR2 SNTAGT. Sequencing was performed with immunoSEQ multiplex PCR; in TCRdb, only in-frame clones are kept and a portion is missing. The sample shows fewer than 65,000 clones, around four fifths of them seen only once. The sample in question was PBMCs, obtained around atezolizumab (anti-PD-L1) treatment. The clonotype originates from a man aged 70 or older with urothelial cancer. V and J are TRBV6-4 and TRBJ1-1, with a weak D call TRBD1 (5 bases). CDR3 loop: CASSVQENTEAFF. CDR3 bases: TGTGCCAGCAGTGTACAGGAGAACACTGAAGCTTTCTTT.